The clone carrying this TCR beta chain was seen only once. Sequenced by immunoSEQ multiplex PCR; TCRdb stores in-frame clones only, minus some. The data contain approximately 27,000 clones, over 75% of them seen just once; the ten biggest clones take up around 7%. The sample belongs to a study of control samples from healthy donors and cancer patients. Trimming pared 7 bases from V and 3 bases from J, leaving 13 bases between. The CDR3 is made up of 14 amino acids. The germline CDR1 and CDR2 sequences are MNHNY and SVGAGI (reference sequence). This rearrangement joins TRBV6-6 to TRBJ1-5; no clear D. The receptor's source is a woman in her sixties with head and neck cancer. The sample taken for sequencing was PBMCs. CDR3 in amino acids: CASTSSDPNQPQHF. CDR3 nucleotide sequence: TGTGCCAGCACCTCATCGGATCCCAATCAGCCCCAGCATTTT.